This TCR beta chain comes out of a study of T cell responses to AZD1222 COVID-19 vaccine. Study-wide findings and caveats: The study found Spike-specific TCR breadth and depth rose after two AZD1222 doses. Clonal diversity may have been underestimated, and the donors were mostly white British, with more females than males. Among those given AZD1222, only six or seven were seropositive at baseline.

The repertoire was sequenced with immunoSEQ multiplex PCR; TCRdb's copy has only in-frame clones and lacks some. The listing records about 140,000 clones. V lost 6 bases and J lost 4, with 18 bases in between. The germline CDR1 and CDR2 sequences are MNHEY and SVGAGI. CDR3 length: 15 residues. In regard to this clone: Its antigen is undetermined.

The rearrangement uses TRBV6-5 and TRBJ1-1; a weak D match, TRBD1 (5 bases). Sequences were obtained from peripheral blood. The receptor was derived from an adult in good health. Here the CDR3 reads CASRRSDSAPTEAFF. The CDR3 coding sequence is TGTGCCAGCAGACGTTCCGACAGTGCTCCCACTGAAGCTTTCTTT.